This TCR beta chain originates from a study of PD-1 blockade in classical Hodgkin lymphoma. General study findings and limits: What caused the repertoire differences, perhaps disease activity or prior therapy, remains undefined. Compared with healthy donors, newly diagnosed patients reportedly showed lower baseline TCR diversity.

Time point here: newly diagnosed, previously untreated cHL patient sample. Comparators were PBMCs taken from newly diagnosed, untreated classical Hodgkin lymphoma. As regards this clone: Antigen unknown.

The assay was immunoSEQ multiplex PCR, and TCRdb's table has in-frame clones only and misses some. Counted here are roughly 16,000 clones, around 90% occurring once; the ten biggest clones make up roughly 3.9%. The CDR3 covers 15 residues. Germline V gene sequence: CDR1 SEHNR, CDR2 FQNEAQ (reference sequence). V was shortened by 5 bases and J by 0 bases, with 11 bases between the two germline ends. This clonotype originated in a human donor with classical Hodgkin lymphoma. The chain couples TRBV7-9 to TRBJ1-5; D gene unclear. Sequencing was carried out using peripheral blood mononuclear cells (PBMCs). Here the CDR3 DNA reads TGTGCCAGCAGCGGCGGGAGCCATAGCAATCAGCCCCAGCATTTT. Its protein is CASSGGSHSNQPQHF.